The 2 T cell receptor beta chains below come from one sample, sequenced in a study of T cell responses to AZD1222 COVID-19 vaccine. TCRdb keeps only in-frame clones here, not all; method: immunoSEQ multiplex PCR. Here the sample spans fewer than 150,000 clones, approximately 85% being singletons. The input for sequencing was peripheral blood, taken on day 0 of AZD1222 vaccination. The receptor source for this set is an adult in good health.

CDR3 loop: CASSLDRLGGYTF. The DNA for the CDR3 is TGTGCCAGCAGTCTAGACAGATTGGGTGGCTACACCTTC. The rearrangement joins TRBV12-3 or TRBV12-4 to TRBJ1-2, with a weak D call TRBD1 (5 bases). CDR3 length equals 13 residues. V was clipped by 5 bases and J by 7 bases, with 14 bases between them.

The V call is TRBV5-4, the J call TRBJ2-5, with TRBD2 as a possible D gene (5 bases). Germline values: CDR1 SGHNT, CDR2 YYREEE (reference sequence). The CDR3 spans 17 residues. V lost 4 bases and J 3 bases, leaving 22 bases between the germline ends. The CDR3 loop is CASSRPGESGLKETQYF. The DNA of the CDR3 is TGTGCCAGCAGCCGACCTGGGGAGAGTGGGCTCAAAGAGACCCAGTACTTC.